This T cell receptor (beta chain) stems from a study of blood T cell repertoires in COVID-19. Turning to the study itself: PBMCs, B-cell-depleted T cells, or T cells provided the cDNA or gDNA that made up the material.

The CDR3 length is 14 residues. Germline V lookup: CDR1 SNHLY, CDR2 FYNNEI. With V trimmed by 4 bases and J by 6 bases, 8 bases remained unmatched. The study assigned cohorts using participant-reported clinical history. Clones were read by immunoSEQ multiplex PCR, and TCRdb kept only the in-frame ones, dropping some. The sample has 350,000 to 450,000 clones, roughly four fifths seen once; the top ten hold 5% to 6%. The gene calls are TRBV2 and TRBJ1-2; TRBD1 matches at 7 bases. The sequencing input was PBMCs or T cells enriched from blood (not recorded which). This receptor was obtained from a woman aged 45-65 years who had recovered from COVID-19. DNA for the CDR3: TGTGCCAGCAGTGTCCCCACAGGGGAGGATGGCTACACCTTC. Translated: CASSVPTGEDGYTF.